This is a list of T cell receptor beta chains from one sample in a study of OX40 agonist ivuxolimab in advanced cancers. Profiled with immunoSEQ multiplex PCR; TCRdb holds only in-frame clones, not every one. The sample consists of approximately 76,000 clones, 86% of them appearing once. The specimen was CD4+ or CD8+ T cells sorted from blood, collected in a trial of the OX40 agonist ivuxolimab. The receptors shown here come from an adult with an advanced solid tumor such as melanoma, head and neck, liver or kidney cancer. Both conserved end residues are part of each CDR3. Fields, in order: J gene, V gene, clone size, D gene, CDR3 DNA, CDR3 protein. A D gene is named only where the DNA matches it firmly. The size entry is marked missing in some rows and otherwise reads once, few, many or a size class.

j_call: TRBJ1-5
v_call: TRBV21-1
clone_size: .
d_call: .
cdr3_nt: TGTGCCAGCAGCAAAGGGACAGTCAATCAGCCCCAGCATTTT
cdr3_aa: CASSKGTVNQPQHF

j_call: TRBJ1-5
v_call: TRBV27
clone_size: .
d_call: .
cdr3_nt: TGTGCCAGCAGTTTATCGGGGACGGCTAATCAGCCCCAGCATTTT
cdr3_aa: CASSLSGTANQPQHF

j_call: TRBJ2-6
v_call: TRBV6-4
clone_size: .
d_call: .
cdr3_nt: TGTGCCATCCAGGGTTCGAATGGGGCCAACGTCCTGACTTTC
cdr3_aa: CAIQGSNGANVLTF

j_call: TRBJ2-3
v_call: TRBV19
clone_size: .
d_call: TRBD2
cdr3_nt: TGTGCCAGTAGTATAGGTAGCGGGAGATCTGGCACAGATACGCAGTATTTT
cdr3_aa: CASSIGSGRSGTDTQYF

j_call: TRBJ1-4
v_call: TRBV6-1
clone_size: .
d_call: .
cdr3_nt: TGTGCCAGCAGAAGAAGTCTTAATGAAAAACTGTTTTTT
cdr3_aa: CASRRSLNEKLFF

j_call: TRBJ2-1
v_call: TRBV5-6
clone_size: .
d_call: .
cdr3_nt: TGTGCCAGCAGCTTGTCGGGAGTCCCGTACAATGAGCAGTTCTTC
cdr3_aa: CASSLSGVPYNEQFF

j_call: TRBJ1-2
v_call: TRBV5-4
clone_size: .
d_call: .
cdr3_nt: TGTGCCAGCAGCTTGGAAACAGGGCGAAGCTATGGCTACACCTTC
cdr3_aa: CASSLETGRSYGYTF

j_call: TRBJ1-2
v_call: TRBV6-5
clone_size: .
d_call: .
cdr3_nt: TGTGCCAGCACCCCTAATTTCCTGGGTAGCTACACCTTC
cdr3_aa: CASTPNFLGSYTF

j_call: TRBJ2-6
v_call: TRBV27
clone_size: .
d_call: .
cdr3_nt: TGTGCCAGCAGTTTCATGGCAGGCCTCTCTTCTGGGGCCAACGTCCTGACTTTC
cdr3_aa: CASSFMAGLSSGANVLTF

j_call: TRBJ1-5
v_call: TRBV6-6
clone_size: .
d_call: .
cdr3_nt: TGTGCCAGCGGTAAATCCCAGGGAGCCAATCAGCCCCAGCATTTT
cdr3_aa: CASGKSQGANQPQHF

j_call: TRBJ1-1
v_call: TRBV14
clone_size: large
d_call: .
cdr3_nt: TGTGCCAGCAGCCTTAAAGGGCGGGGAAGTAACACTGAAGCTTTCTTT
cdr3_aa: CASSLKGRGSNTEAFF